Sequencing of this T cell receptor (beta chain) was carried out in a study of T cells in localized non-small cell lung cancer. Study results and limitations: The study sequenced only one region of the tumor. As a result, intratumor heterogeneity could not be excluded and remains possible. A median about 54 of the top 100 tumor clones appeared in adjacent lung. Peak T cell clonality was found in uninvolved adjacent lung, exceeding tumor. Elevated circulating T cell density in blood was associated with longer overall survival.

Assay used: immunoSEQ multiplex PCR; TCRdb lists only in-frame clones, some missing. The sample contains tens of thousands of clones, about 88% of which appear only once. Concerning this clone itself: Its antigen is unidentified.

The sequence derives from a woman between 35 and 75 years old with stage I squamous cell lung carcinoma. Sample: peripheral blood, taken before any cancer treatment.

The DNA for the CDR3 is TGTGCCAGCAGCGAAACGGGAGCGGGGGGAGACACTGAAGCTTTCTTT. Translating gives CASSETGAGGDTEAFF. V and J are TRBV7-9 and TRBJ1-1, with D tentatively TRBD1 (5 bases). CDR1 is SEHNR and CDR2 is FQNEAQ in the germline V gene (reference sequence). V was pared by 5 bases and J by 3 bases, with 19 bases between. The CDR3 is 16 amino acids.